The clone carrying this TCR beta chain has a single count. What it recognizes is unknown. The data originate from a study of shared clonotypes between healthy human individuals. The wider study: Two women and a few men aged 18 to 49 served as donors. Points from the study as a whole: Naive subsets usually exceeded memory subsets in estimated richness.

J lost 6 bases, V lost 4 bases, and 11 bases had no gene match. Germline CDR1 and CDR2: SGHRS and YFSETQ. CDR3 length: 18 amino acids. TCRdb's copy holds only in-frame clones and misses some; the assay was immunoSEQ multiplex PCR. The data show 2.5 million or so clones, over 85% seen once. The TCR originated in a man in his late teens or twenties in good health. The sample consisted of naive CD4+ T cells sorted from blood. Documented subset: CD45RA+ positively selected. The chain joins TRBV5-1 to TRBJ2-2; 14 bases map to TRBD2. The chain's CDR3 is CASSLVPGLAGVPGELFF. CDR3 nucleotide sequence: TGCGCCAGCAGCCTCGTCCCGGGACTAGCGGGGGTTCCCGGGGAGCTGTTTTTT.